The sample holds many counts of the clone carrying this T cell receptor (beta chain). Preparation of the TCRbeta library used unique molecular identifiers. One entry per CDR3 protein results from TCRdb running MiXCR on the PCR reads. The sample contains a few hundred thousand distinct CDR3 sequences, approximately 9.9% of which appear only once. CDR3 length equals 16 residues. Trimming took off 6 bases at V and 7 bases at J, with 19 bases between the two ends. Germline lookup yields CDR1 SNHLY and CDR2 FYNNEI. This sample was taken from a study of T-cell reconstitution after alpha-beta-depleted transplantation in children.

The gene calls are TRBV2 and TRBJ1-6; possibly TRBD1 for D (6 bases). This TCR derives from a human donor who donated a stem cell graft to a child with SCID. The sample consisted of PBMCs from the stem cell graft donor, taken from the stem cell graft. The CDR3 nucleotides are TGTGCCAGCAGGGATTGGACAGACACTTTCAATTCACCCCTCCACTTT. Protein product: CASRDWTDTFNSPLHF.